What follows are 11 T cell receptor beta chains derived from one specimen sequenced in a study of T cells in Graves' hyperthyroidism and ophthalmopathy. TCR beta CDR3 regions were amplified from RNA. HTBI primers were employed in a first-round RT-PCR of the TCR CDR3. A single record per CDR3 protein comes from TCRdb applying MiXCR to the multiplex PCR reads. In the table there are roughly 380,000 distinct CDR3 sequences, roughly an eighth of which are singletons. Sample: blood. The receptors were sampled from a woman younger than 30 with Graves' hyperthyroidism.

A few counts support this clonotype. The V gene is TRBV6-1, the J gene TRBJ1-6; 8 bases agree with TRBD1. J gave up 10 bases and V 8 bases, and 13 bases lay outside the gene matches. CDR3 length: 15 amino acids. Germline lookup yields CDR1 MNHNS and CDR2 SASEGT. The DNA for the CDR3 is TGTGCCAGCCGGGATTCCGGGACAGGCGGCTCACCCCTCCACTTT. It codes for CASRDSGTGGSPLHF.

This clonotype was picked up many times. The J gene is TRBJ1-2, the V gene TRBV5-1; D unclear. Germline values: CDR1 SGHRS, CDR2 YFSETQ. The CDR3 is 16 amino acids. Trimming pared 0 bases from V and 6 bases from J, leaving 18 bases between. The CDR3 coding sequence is TGCGCCAGCAGCTTGGAACCTACGGGGAGTGGAAATGGCTACACCTTC. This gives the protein CASSLEPTGSGNGYTF.

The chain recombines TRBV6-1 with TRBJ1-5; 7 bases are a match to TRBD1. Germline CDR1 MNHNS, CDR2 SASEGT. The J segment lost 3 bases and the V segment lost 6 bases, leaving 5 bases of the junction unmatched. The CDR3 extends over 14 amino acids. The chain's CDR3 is CASRATGVNQPQHF. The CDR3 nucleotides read TGTGCCAGCAGGGCAACAGGGGTCAATCAGCCCCAGCATTTT.

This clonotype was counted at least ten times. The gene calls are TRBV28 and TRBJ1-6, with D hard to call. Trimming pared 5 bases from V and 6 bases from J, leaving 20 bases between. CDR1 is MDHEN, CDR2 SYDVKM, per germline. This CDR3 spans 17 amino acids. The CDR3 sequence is CASSPRTALPFNSPLHF. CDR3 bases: TGTGCCAGCAGTCCGCGGACGGCCTTACCTTTTAATTCACCCCTCCACTTT.

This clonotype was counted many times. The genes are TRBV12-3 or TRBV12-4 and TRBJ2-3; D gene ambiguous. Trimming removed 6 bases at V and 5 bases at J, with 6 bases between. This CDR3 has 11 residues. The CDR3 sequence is CASRKRDTQYF. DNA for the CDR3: TGTGCCAGCAGAAAGAGAGATACGCAGTATTTT.

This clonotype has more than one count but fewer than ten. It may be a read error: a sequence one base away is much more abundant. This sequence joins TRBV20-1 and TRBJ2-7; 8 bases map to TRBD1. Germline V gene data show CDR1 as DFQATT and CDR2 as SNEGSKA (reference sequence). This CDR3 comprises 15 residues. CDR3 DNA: TGCTGTGCTAGAGAAAGAAGGACAGGGAATTACTTGCAGTACTTC. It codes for CCARERRTGNYLQYF.

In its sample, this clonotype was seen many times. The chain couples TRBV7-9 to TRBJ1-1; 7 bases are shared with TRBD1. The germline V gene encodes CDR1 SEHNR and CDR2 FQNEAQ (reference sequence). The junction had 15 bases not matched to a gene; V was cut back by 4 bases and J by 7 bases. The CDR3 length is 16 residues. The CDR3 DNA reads TGTGCCAGCAGCTCTACTCCGGGACAGCAGAGACGTGAAGCTTTCTTT. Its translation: CASSSTPGQQRREAFF.

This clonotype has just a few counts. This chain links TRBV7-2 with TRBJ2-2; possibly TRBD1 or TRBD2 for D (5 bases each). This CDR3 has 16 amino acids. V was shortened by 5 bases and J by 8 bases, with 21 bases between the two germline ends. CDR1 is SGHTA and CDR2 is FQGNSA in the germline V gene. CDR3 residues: CASSVGTASFGGELFF. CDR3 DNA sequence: TGTGCCAGCAGCGTGGGGACGGCCTCGTTTGGGGGGGAGCTGTTTTTT.

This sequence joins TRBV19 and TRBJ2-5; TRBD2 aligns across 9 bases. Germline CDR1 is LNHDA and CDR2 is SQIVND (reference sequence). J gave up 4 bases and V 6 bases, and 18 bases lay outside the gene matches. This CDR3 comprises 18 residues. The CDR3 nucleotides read TGTGCCAGTAGCCTCAGACTTCTAGCGGGGAGGGGGACAGAGACCCAGTACTTC. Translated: CASSLRLLAGRGTETQYF.

The CDR3 DNA sequence: TGTGCCAGCAAAAAGGACAGCGTCGTTGGGACCCAGTACTTC. Its protein product is CASKKDSVVGTQYF. This chain links TRBV6-1 with TRBJ2-5; TRBD1 might be the D (6 bases). The CDR3 length is 14 residues. The V gene lost 7 bases and the J gene lost 7 bases, with 19 bases spanning the gap. Germline loops: CDR1 MNHNS, CDR2 SASEGT.

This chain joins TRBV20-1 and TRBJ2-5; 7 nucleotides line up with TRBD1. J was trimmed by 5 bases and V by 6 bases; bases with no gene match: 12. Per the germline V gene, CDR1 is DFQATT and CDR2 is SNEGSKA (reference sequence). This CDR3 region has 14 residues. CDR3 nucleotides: TGCAGTGCCAGTCCAGGGGGTCTTGCGGAGACCCAGTACTTC. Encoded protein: CSASPGGLAETQYF.